This T cell receptor (beta chain) was sequenced for a study of T cell repertoires in cytomegalovirus infection. Study background: Matching HLA type, along with CMV infection, was indicated by public TCR beta signatures.

This clonotype was recorded at least ten times. Its antigen is currently unknown. With 4 bases clipped from V and 2 bases from J, the junction kept 8 bases outside the gene matches. Germline V CDR1 and CDR2: SGDLS, YYNGEE. The CDR3 has 17 amino acids. Study observations and caveats: The cumulative frequency of public TCR beta families identified carriers of CMV plus the relevant HLA. It was HLA-C-restricted CMV-specific TCR beta clonotypes that dominated the response ex vivo.

TCRdb independently ran MiXCR on the reads; one entry per CDR3 protein. Of fewer than 550,000 distinct CDR3 sequences listed, about 11% are singletons. Sequencing was carried out using PBMCs. The rearrangement links TRBV9 to TRBJ1-5, with 11 bases that match TRBD1. This TCR derives from a human donor in good health (CMV status not recorded). Some clones in this sample may be carry-over from other donors' samples. The CDR3 DNA reads as TGTGCCAGCAGCCGGGACAGGGGGTATAGCGGCAATCAGCCCCAGCATTTT. Translated, it gives CASSRDRGYSGNQPQHF.